The rows below give T cell receptor beta chains drawn from one sample of a study of breast tumors, draining lymph nodes, adjacent tissues. One entry per CDR3 protein results from TCRdb running MiXCR on the multiplex PCR reads. The data show 200,000 to 300,000 distinct CDR3 sequences, around 30% seen once. Sequenced sample: axillary lymph node tissue. All receptors come from a female donor with breast cancer. Some clones in this sample may be carry-over from other donors' samples. Both conserved end residues are part of each CDR3. The D gene is left open where the match is weak. Clone size is stated in some rows and not others, as once, few, many or a class when expanded.

d_call	v_call	clone_size	j_call	cdr3_nt	cdr3_aa
-	TRBV4-3	-	TRBJ2-1	TGCGCCAGCAGCCTGCTCGAGGGCATAGGCAATGAGCAGTTCTTC	CASSLLEGIGNEQFF
-	TRBV9	-	TRBJ1-1	TGTGCCAGCAGCTCCCACACCCGGACCGGGCGAACTGAAGCTTTCTTT	CASSSHTRTGRTEAFF
-	TRBV7-3	many	TRBJ2-3	TGTGCCAGCAGCTTAATGCCGGGACCCACAGATACGCAGTATTTT	CASSLMPGPTDTQYF
-	TRBV27	-	TRBJ2-7	TGTGCCAGCAGCACAGGGGGCCGCGGGAGGGCCTACGAGCAGTACTTC	CASSTGGRGRAYEQYF
TRBD1	TRBV3-1	few	TRBJ1-2	TGTGCCAGCAGCCAGACGACAGGGGGTAGTGGTGGCTACACCTTC	CASSQTTGGSGGYTF
-	TRBV11-2	few	TRBJ2-7	TGTGCCAGCAGCACGATGCCAGTGCCCGGCGCCTACGAGCAGTACTTC	CASSTMPVPGAYEQYF
-	TRBV20-1	many	TRBJ2-7	TGCAGTGCTAGGAAGCCTCTCCGACCCTACGAGCAGTACTTC	CSARKPLRPYEQYF
TRBD2	TRBV27	-	TRBJ2-3	TGTGCCAGCAGCTTAGCGGGAGCAGCAGATACGCAGTATTTT	CASSLAGAADTQYF
-	TRBV19	many	TRBJ1-5	TGTGCCAGTAGTATTAAGGGAGGGGCCAATCAGCCCCAGCATTTT	CASSIKGGANQPQHF
TRBD2	TRBV24-1	many	TRBJ2-3	TGTGCCACCAGTGATCCACGACTAGCGGGGACTAGCACAGATACGCAGTATTTT	CATSDPRLAGTSTDTQYF
-	TRBV11-2	many	TRBJ2-1	TGTGCCAGCAGCTCAGACTTTATCAATGAGCAGTTCTTC	CASSSDFINEQFF
-	TRBV30	-	TRBJ2-6	TGTGCCTGGAGTGTCCTGACTTTC	CAWSVLTF
-	TRBV20-1	many	TRBJ2-1	TGCAGTGCGTCGGGACTCCGCAATGAGCAGTTCTTC	CSASGLRNEQFF
TRBD1	TRBV7-2	many	TRBJ1-2	TGTGCCAGCAGCCCGCAACAACAGGGGGCGAGGGGCTACACCTTC	CASSPQQQGARGYTF
TRBD2	TRBV28	-	TRBJ2-1	TGTGCCAGCAGTTTGGTTTTCGGCGGGAGAGGTGGACAAGCGGGCAATGAGCAGTTCTTC	CASSLVFGGRGGQAGNEQFF
-	TRBV2	-	TRBJ2-5	TGTGCCAGCAGTGCGGCGGCAGCGGCAGATACCCAGTACTTC	CASSAAAAADTQYF
-	TRBV19	few	TRBJ2-1	TGTGCCAGTAGTATTACCCTCCGGCTGCGATTAAGCAATGAGCAGTCCTTC	CASSITLRLRLSNEQSF
TRBD2	TRBV20-1	many	TRBJ2-3	TGCAGTGCTAGCGGACTAGCGGGAGTTACGCAGTATTTT	CSASGLAGVTQYF
-	TRBV6-2/TRBV6-3	few	TRBJ1-4	TGTGCCAGCAGGGGAAAGGGAGCTAATGAAAAACTGTTTTTT	CASRGKGANEKLFF
-	TRBV7-9	many	TRBJ1-2	TGTGCCAGCAGCACCCGGGTGGGGGATAACTATGGCTACACCTTC	CASSTRVGDNYGYTF
-	TRBV6-1	many	TRBJ2-3	TGTGCCAGCAGTGCCTTGGATACGCAGTATTTT	CASSALDTQYF
-	TRBV2	many	TRBJ1-6	TGTGCCACCGATGCGGACAGCTCCTATAATTCACCCCTCCACTTT	CATDADSSYNSPLHF
-	TRBV5-8	many	TRBJ1-2	TGTGCCAGCAGCTTGGGCGGCATCTATGGCTACACCTTC	CASSLGGIYGYTF
TRBD1	TRBV10-3	-	TRBJ2-3	TGTGCCATCAGCCGACAGGGAACTAGCACAGATACGCAGTATTTT	CAISRQGTSTDTQYF
TRBD1	TRBV6-1	-	TRBJ1-2	TGTGCCAGCCGCATCCAGGGGGCGGGCTATGGCTACACCTTC	CASRIQGAGYGYTF